One and the same sample provided the 21 T cell receptor beta chains below, sequenced in a study of shared clonotypes between healthy human individuals (dated by TCRdb to between 2020 and 2021). Library method: the immunoSEQ multiplex PCR assay. TCRdb retrieved this table from immuneACCESS and kept in-frame rearrangements only. Not all clones are present; in checked studies, unresolved V genes account for under half, and no reason is known for the remainder. The sample table contains 1.6 million or so clones; only one count was recorded for less than 99% of them. The top ten constitute over 0.3% of the sample. Sequencing was done on a sample of naive CD4+ T cells sorted from blood. This specimen's cell subset or site label, interpreted: CD45RA+ positively selected. The receptors stem from a man aged 30 to 39 in good health.

This chain joins TRBV6-5 and TRBJ1-1, with 7 nucleotides matching TRBD1. V was clipped by 6 bases and J by 2 bases; unmatched bases: 3. Germline CDR1 reads MNHEY; CDR2 reads SVGAGI. The CDR3 sequence is 13 residues long. CDR3 amino acids: CASSRDSNTEAFF. CDR3 DNA: TGTGCCAGCAGCCGGGACAGCAACACTGAAGCTTTCTTT.

The J gene is TRBJ2-2, the V gene TRBV2, with D uncertain. CDR3 length: 17 residues. Germline-derived CDR1 and CDR2 are SNHLY and FYNNEI. The germline V and J ends were trimmed by 4 bases and 2 bases, with 17 bases remaining between them. This chain's CDR3 is CASSAPVMAQNTGELFF. CDR3 bases: TGTGCCAGCAGTGCTCCTGTGATGGCCCAAAACACCGGGGAGCTGTTTTTT.

The chain is built from TRBV28 and TRBJ2-2; no reliable D call. Trimming took off 5 bases at V and 5 bases at J, with 12 bases between the two ends. The CDR3 runs 14 residues. Germline CDR1 is MDHEN and CDR2 is SYDVKM. The CDR3 sequence is CASSVLRVTGELFF. The CDR3 DNA is TGTGCCAGCAGTGTATTAAGGGTAACCGGGGAGCTGTTTTTT. The variable domain in full, completed from reference TRBV28 and TRBJ2-2, reads DVKVTQSSRYLVKRTGEKVFLECVQDMDHENMFWYRQDPGLGLRLIYFSYDVKMKEKGDIPEGYSVSREKKERFSLILESASTNQTSMYLCASSVLRVTGELFFGEGSRLTVL.

The rearrangement joins TRBV6-1 to TRBJ2-5; the match to TRBD1 covers 11 bases. Germline CDR1 MNHNS, CDR2 SASEGT. V trimming: 5 bases; J trimming: 5 bases; junction bases outside the gene matches: 7. This CDR3 contains 15 residues. CDR3 sequence: CASSPRTGGAETQYF. DNA of the CDR3: TGTGCCAGCAGTCCACGGACAGGGGGCGCGGAGACCCAGTACTTC.

The table lists this clone with a count of one. V usage is TRBV5-1 and J usage is TRBJ2-5; 8 bases map to TRBD2. CDR1 is SGHRS, CDR2 YFSETQ, per germline. This CDR3 has 13 amino acids. The CDR3, as DNA: TGCGCTACGAGGGGACTAGGGGAAGAGACCCAGTACTTC. The encoded protein is CATRGLGEETQYF.

The chain recombines TRBV5-4 with TRBJ2-1; 8 positions match TRBD2. Germline values: CDR1 SGHNT, CDR2 YYREEE (reference sequence). V was clipped by 4 bases and J by 4 bases; unmatched bases: 7. The CDR3 runs to 15 residues. The chain's CDR3 is CASSPTGGPYNEQFF. CDR3 DNA: TGTGCCAGCAGCCCGACGGGGGGGCCTTACAATGAGCAGTTCTTC.

The chain is built from TRBV4-1 and TRBJ2-1; D is ambiguous. V lost 0 bases and J 0 bases, leaving 12 bases between the germline ends. Germline CDR1 is MGHRA and CDR2 is YSYEKL. The CDR3 runs to 17 residues. The DNA for the CDR3 is TGCGCCAGCAGCCAAGATCCCCCCTGGAACTCCTACAATGAGCAGTTCTTC. This codes for CASSQDPPWNSYNEQFF.

J is TRBJ1-1 and V is TRBV18, with D maybe TRBD1 (6 bases). Trimming shortened V by 1 base and J by 3 bases, and 9 bases separated the two germline ends. The CDR3 runs 14 residues. The germline gives CDR1 KGHSH, CDR2 LQKENI. CDR3 nucleotides: TGTGCCAGCTCACCACTGGACAGATACACTGAAGCTTTCTTT. Its translation is CASSPLDRYTEAFF.

The chain joins TRBV9 to TRBJ2-1, with 16 bases fitting TRBD2. The ends lost 3 bases at V and 9 bases at J; junction bases unmatched: 9. The CDR3 runs to 17 residues. The germline CDR1 and CDR2 sequences are SGDLS and YYNGEE. The CDR3 sequence is CASSEGPGLAGGAEQFF. In DNA, the CDR3 is TGTGCCAGCAGCGAGGGGCCGGGACTAGCGGGAGGGGCTGAGCAGTTCTTC.

CDR3 protein: CASSLVMGGDEKLFF. DNA of the CDR3: TGTGCCAGCAGCTTGGTGATGGGCGGGGATGAAAAACTGTTTTTT. The chain uses TRBV5-6 and TRBJ1-4; D is uncertain. V was trimmed by 0 bases and J by 6 bases, leaving 12 bases between them. Germline assignment: CDR1 SGHDT and CDR2 YYEEEE. The CDR3 is 15 residues long.

The chain uses TRBV9 and TRBJ2-2; 7 nucleotides agree with TRBD1. Trimming at V came to 2 bases and at J to 4 bases, leaving 5 bases not matched to a gene. The CDR3 runs to 15 residues. Germline V gene lookup returns CDR1 SGDLS and CDR2 YYNGEE. CDR3: CASSVKGGGTGELFF. The CDR3, as DNA: TGTGCCAGCAGCGTTAAAGGGGGCGGCACCGGGGAGCTGTTTTTT.

With respect to this clone: This sample includes further DNA sequences coding for the same CDR3. The V gene is TRBV13, the J gene TRBJ2-3; D not resolved. Trimming shortened V by 5 bases and J by 0 bases, and 3 bases separated the two germline ends. This CDR3 has 12 amino acids. Germline V CDR1 and CDR2: PRHDT, FYEKMQ (reference sequence). CDR3 sequence (DNA): TGTGCCAGCAGCCTAAGCACAGATACGCAGTATTTT. Translating gives CASSLSTDTQYF.

The rearrangement joins TRBV9 to TRBJ1-1; no definite D call. Germline V gene lookup returns CDR1 SGDLS and CDR2 YYNGEE. V lost 0 bases and J 1 base, leaving 7 bases between the germline ends. CDR3 length: 14 amino acids. As DNA, the CDR3 is TGTGCCAGCAGCGTAGCTATGGAGAACACTGAAGCTTTCTTT. It yields the protein CASSVAMENTEAFF. The whole variable domain, filled in from reference TRBV9 and TRBJ1-1, reads DSGVTQTPKHLITATGQRVTLRCSPRSGDLSVYWYQQSLDQGLQFLIQYYNGEERAKGNILERFSAQQFPDLHSELNLSSLELGDSALYFCASSVAMENTEAFFGQGTRLTVV.

This sequence joins TRBV5-1 and TRBJ2-1; 9 bases match TRBD2. CDR1 SGHRS and CDR2 YFSETQ come from the germline V gene. With 0 bases clipped from V and 5 bases from J, the junction kept 6 bases outside the gene matches. The CDR3 consists of 16 residues. The CDR3: CASSLATASGDNEQFF. Written as DNA, the CDR3 is TGCGCCAGCAGCTTGGCTACGGCTAGCGGGGACAATGAGCAGTTCTTC.

This clone was picked up one time. The gene calls are TRBV19 and TRBJ2-5, with 13 bases matching TRBD2. The CDR3 length is 18 residues. Germline V gene lookup returns CDR1 LNHDA and CDR2 SQIVND (reference sequence). Trimming cost V 9 bases and J 5 bases; bases outside gene matches: 18. CDR3 in amino acids: CASRVPGLAGKGSETQYF. CDR3 bases: TGTGCCAGCCGAGTTCCGGGACTAGCGGGGAAAGGGAGCGAGACCCAGTACTTC.

The chain is built from TRBV2 and TRBJ1-1; the D is unclear. Germline V gene lookup returns CDR1 SNHLY and CDR2 FYNNEI. This CDR3 has 13 amino acids. The V and J ends lost 6 bases and 1 base respectively, with 9 bases between them. This CDR3 reads CASSYGKNTEAFF. The CDR3 DNA sequence: TGTGCCAGCAGCTACGGGAAGAACACTGAAGCTTTCTTT.

This clone was observed many times. The chain recombines TRBV5-1 with TRBJ2-5; TRBD1 matches 9 bases. CDR1 and CDR2 (germline): SGHRS, YFSETQ. V dropped 7 bases and J dropped 4; count of bases not matched to a gene: 8. The CDR3 has 14 residues. The CDR3 protein is CASGRQGEGETQYF. CDR3 bases: TGCGCCAGCGGACGACAGGGGGAGGGAGAGACCCAGTACTTC.

The chain links TRBV30 to TRBJ2-2, with TRBD2 matching 8 bases. The CDR3 runs to 15 residues. Per germline, CDR1 GTSNPN and CDR2 SVGIG (reference sequence). V shed 0 bases and J 5 bases; nucleotides not matched to a gene: 5. CDR3 residues: CAWSVFGRGTGELFF. The CDR3 bases are TGTGCCTGGAGTGTGTTCGGGAGGGGGACCGGGGAGCTGTTTTTT.

Regarding this clone: Other DNA sequences from this sample encode an identical CDR3 as well. This chain joins TRBV5-1 and TRBJ2-5; possibly TRBD1 for D (5 bases). Trimming shortened V by 0 bases and J by 0 bases, and 6 bases separated the two germline ends. This CDR3 is 14 amino acids long. CDR1 and CDR2 (germline): SGHRS, YFSETQ. The CDR3 here is CASSLAGYQETQYF. The CDR3 nucleotides are TGCGCCAGCAGCTTGGCAGGGTACCAAGAGACCCAGTACTTC. Full variable domain (rest looked up from reference TRBV5-1 and TRBJ2-5): KAGVTQTPRYLIKTRGQQVTLSCSPISGHRSVSWYQQTPGQGLQFLFEYFSETQRNKGNFPGRFSGRQFSNSRSEMNVSTLELGDSALYLCASSLAGYQETQYFGPGTRLLVL.

V and J are TRBV19 and TRBJ2-5, with TRBD1 matching over 9 bases. This CDR3 is 14 amino acids long. The V and J ends lost 9 bases and 4 bases, in that order; junction bases with no gene match: 9. Looked up from germline, CDR1 is LNHDA and CDR2 is SQIVND (reference sequence). In DNA form, the CDR3 reads TGTGCCAGCGACCCGGGACAGGGTTTAGAGACCCAGTACTTC. Encoded protein: CASDPGQGLETQYF.

Details on this clone: This specimen includes other DNA sequences encoding the same CDR3. The rearrangement uses TRBV6-5 and TRBJ1-3, with TRBD1 matching 9 bases. Germline V gene sequence: CDR1 MNHEY, CDR2 SVGAGI. The CDR3 covers 15 residues. The junction had 1 base not matched to a gene; V was cut back by 0 bases and J by 4 bases. CDR3 in DNA: TGTGCCAGCAGTTACTCGGGACAGGGAGGAAACACCATATATTTT. Amino acid sequence: CASSYSGQGGNTIYF.